The clone carrying this TCR beta chain was seen a handful of times. A library of TCRbeta sequences, prepared with unique molecular identifiers, was generated. One entry per CDR3 protein results from TCRdb running MiXCR on the PCR reads. The sample records 250,000 to 400,000 distinct CDR3 sequences, approximately 23% being singletons. The sample belongs to a study of T-cell reconstitution after alpha-beta-depleted transplantation in children. CDR1 and CDR2 from the germline V gene are DFQATT and SNEGSKA (reference sequence). The CDR3 is 15 amino acids. Trimming removed 1 base from V and 0 bases from J, with 10 bases in between.

The receptor's source is a male patient aged 10 to 17 who had a stem cell transplant for acute lymphoblastic leukemia, so the T cells may come from the graft donor. The sequencing here drew on PBMCs, mostly from graft donor cells, taken 180 days after TCRalphabeta/CD19-depleted stem cell transplant. The chain couples TRBV20-1 to TRBJ2-1; D is ambiguous. This chain's CDR3 is CSARGGFSSYNEQFF. CDR3 DNA: TGCAGTGCTAGAGGTGGCTTTAGCTCCTACAATGAGCAGTTCTTC.